These T cell receptor beta chains were read from a single sample in a study of blood T cell repertoires in COVID-19. Method: immunoSEQ multiplex PCR; TCRdb's copy keeps in-frame clones and lacks some. The sample includes about 50,000 clones, 65% to 85% of them seen just once. Input material: peripheral blood. All receptors come from a man aged 35 to 55 with acute or convalescent COVID-19. Both conserved end residues are part of each CDR3. D genes are given only for firm matches. Not every row has a clone size; where given, it reads once, few, many or a size class.

D: NA
J: TRBJ1-4
size: NA
V: TRBV19
DNA: TGTGCCAGTAGGAGGGCGGGTCCAACTAATGAAAAACTGTTTTTT
CDR3: CASRRAGPTNEKLFF

D: NA
J: TRBJ1-5
size: NA
V: TRBV5-8
DNA: TGTGCCAGCAGCTTGTCGAACAAAAATCAGCCCCAGCATTTT
CDR3: CASSLSNKNQPQHF

D: TRBD1
J: TRBJ1-5
size: NA
V: TRBV24-1
DNA: TGTGCCACCAGTGACCACCGGGACAGGGGTCAGCCCCAGCATTTT
CDR3: CATSDHRDRGQPQHF

D: NA
J: TRBJ1-3
size: NA
V: TRBV9
DNA: TGTGCCAGCAGCGTAGAAGGGGGTGGCTTTGGAAACACCATATATTTT
CDR3: CASSVEGGGFGNTIYF

D: TRBD2
J: TRBJ2-7
size: NA
V: TRBV11-3
DNA: TGTGCCAGCAGCTTAGGGGGGGGATACGAGCAGTACTTC
CDR3: CASSLGGGYEQYF

D: NA
J: TRBJ1-5
size: NA
V: TRBV19
DNA: TGTGCCAGTAGTCTCTGGGGGGATGGTCAGCCCCAGCATTTT
CDR3: CASSLWGDGQPQHF

D: NA
J: TRBJ2-2
size: NA
V: TRBV6-6
DNA: TGTGCCAGCAGACCTCCCGCGGGACCCGGGGAGCTGTTTTTT
CDR3: CASRPPAGPGELFF

D: NA
J: TRBJ1-2
size: NA
V: TRBV18
DNA: TGTGCCAGCTCAGCGGATCAGAGCTATGGCTACACCTTC
CDR3: CASSADQSYGYTF

D: NA
J: TRBJ1-5
size: NA
V: TRBV21-1
DNA: TGTGCCAGCAGCAAGAGTTCATACAATCAGCCCCAGCATTTT
CDR3: CASSKSSYNQPQHF

D: TRBD2
J: TRBJ2-5
size: once
V: TRBV6-5
DNA: TGTGCCAGCAGACCCGGGACTAGCGCTGAGACCCAGTACTTC
CDR3: CASRPGTSAETQYF

D: NA
J: TRBJ2-1
size: NA
V: TRBV6-2/TRBV6-3
DNA: TGTGCCAGCAGTTACGGAGGGGTGTACAATGAGCAGTTCTTC
CDR3: CASSYGGVYNEQFF

D: TRBD2
J: TRBJ2-5
size: NA
V: TRBV9
DNA: TGTGCCAGCAGCGTAAGCGGGGGGGCTCTGGAGACCCAGTACTTC
CDR3: CASSVSGGALETQYF

D: NA
J: TRBJ1-1
size: NA
V: TRBV19
DNA: TGTGCCAGTAGTATAATAAGGGGAGGTTTGGTCACTGAAGCTTTCTTT
CDR3: CASSIIRGGLVTEAFF

D: NA
J: TRBJ1-5
size: NA
V: TRBV6-5
DNA: TGTGCCAGCAGCGCTAACGGTGGGGCGAATCAGCCCCAGCATTTT
CDR3: CASSANGGANQPQHF

D: NA
J: TRBJ1-3
size: few
V: TRBV7-9
DNA: TGTGCCAGCTCTCCTTCTGGAAACACCATATATTTT
CDR3: CASSPSGNTIYF